This T cell receptor (beta chain) emerged from a study of T cells in tuberculosis (dated by TCRdb to 2017 to 2018). Broadly, across the study: The study combined CD1B tetramers and high-throughput TCR immunosequencing to characterize T cells specific for the mycobacterial lipid antigen glucose monomycolate (GMM). The study at large found these results: T cells binding the CD1B-GMM tetramer with low affinity may have been missed by the stringent sort gate.

Reading the germline V gene gives CDR1 SGHRS and CDR2 YFSETQ. There are 16 amino acids in the CDR3, from cysteine to phenylalanine inclusive. Only CDR3 DNA remains: 48 bases, in frame from the first base. The junction shows trimming of 4 bases on V and 1 base on J, and the gene matches do not reach 4 bases of it. Turning to this clone: No much larger clone is present one base from it, and per-base qualities are unavailable.

PBMC were thawed, rested overnight, stained with GMM-loaded CD1B tetramer, a Live/Dead dye and anti-CD3, and then sorted on a FACS Aria II. The CD1B tetramers were loaded with C32 glucose monomycolate that had been purified from Rhodococcus equi. Before cryopreservation, the PBMC later used for tetramer sorting had been depleted of CD14-expressing monocytes as part of a separate study. About 95,000 tetramer-negative cells were sorted from each donor and analyzed alongside the tetramer-positive cells. GMM-loaded CD1B tetramers were used to sort antigen-specific T cells from several healthy South African adults. Because TCR-alpha and TCR-beta chains were sequenced unpaired, no information on chain pairing was available. The immunoSEQ multiplex PCR assay was used to generate TCR libraries, with TCR-beta and/or TCR-alpha/delta assays applied to each sample. Amplified TCR libraries were sequenced on the Illumina high-throughput platform. On the authors' methods: Clustering and dimensionality reduction relied on pairwise TCRdist distances among GMM-specific receptors from T cells that were either sorted ex vivo or expanded in vitro. Sequence motifs defined by gene usage and CDR3 content were tested for enrichment in tetramer-positive versus tetramer-negative populations. What TCRdb holds here is the immuneACCESS table cut down to in-frame rearrangements. Part of the clones is not present; checked against another copy, under half of the missing clones reflect an unresolved V gene, and the others are unexplained. The V and J calls and clone size were taken over from that table, and D and trimming were inferred from the DNA. Across this sample there are about 59,000 clones, with roughly 79% seen only once. The top ten constitute roughly 13% of the sample.

The origin of this receptor is an adult woman with latent tuberculosis. The rearranged segments are TRBV5-1 and TRBJ2-2; a stretch of 10 junction bases matches TRBD2. Sequenced input: CD1b-GMM tetramer-negative cells sorted from PBMCs. The label giving this sample's cell subset or site can be read as: T cells not binding CD1B-GMM tetramer, sorted from same donor. DNA sequence: TGCGCCAGCAGCCCTACTAGCGGGAAGAACACCGGGGAGCTGTTTTTT. This codes for CASSPTSGKNTGELFF.